The rows below give T cell receptor beta chains drawn from one sample of a study of Ad26.COV2.S vaccination and SARS-CoV-2 variants. Some clones are missing from TCRdb's copy, which holds only in-frame ones; the method was immunoSEQ multiplex PCR. The sample lists a few hundred thousand clones, around 89% seen once, with about 3.6% in the top ten. Here the sequenced sample was peripheral blood, taken in a trial of Ad26.COV2.S vaccine versus placebo. The receptors come from a person between 18 and 65 years old who received the Ad26.COV2.S COVID-19 vaccine or a placebo. The CDR3 runs from the conserved cysteine through the conserved F or W. A D gene is named only where the DNA matches it firmly. Where a row states a size, it is once, few, many or the class of an expanded clone; other rows omit it.

V gene	clone size	J gene	D gene	CDR3 protein	CDR3 DNA
TRBV5-4	-	TRBJ2-7	-	CASSPSSAPVTYEQYF	TGTGCCAGCAGCCCCTCTTCGGCACCCGTTACCTACGAGCAGTACTTC
TRBV9	-	TRBJ2-5	-	CASSVRLGAETQYF	TGTGCCAGCAGCGTAAGACTCGGGGCCGAGACCCAGTACTTC
TRBV5-4	-	TRBJ2-7	TRBD1	CASSDRTGGSYEQYF	TGTGCCAGCAGCGATCGGACAGGGGGCTCCTACGAGCAGTACTTC
TRBV7-2	-	TRBJ1-2	-	CASSLALFSAKNYGYTF	TGTGCCAGCAGCTTAGCCTTATTTTCTGCCAAAAACTATGGCTACACCTTC
TRBV4-3	-	TRBJ2-7	-	CASSQDLGGREQYF	TGCGCCAGCAGCCAAGATCTTGGAGGCCGCGAGCAGTACTTC
TRBV6-2/TRBV6-3	once	TRBJ1-1	TRBD1	CASSDRDRTVNTEAFF	TGTGCCAGCAGTGACCGGGACAGAACCGTGAACACTGAAGCTTTCTTT
TRBV7-6	few	TRBJ2-1	TRBD2	CASSHTWRGGDNEQFF	TGTGCCAGCAGCCATACGTGGCGGGGGGGTGACAATGAGCAGTTCTTC
TRBV5-4	-	TRBJ1-1	-	CASSPRGQGVTEAFF	TGTGCCAGCAGCCCTAGGGGCCAAGGGGTTACTGAAGCTTTCTTT
TRBV19	-	TRBJ2-7	-	CASSIDRQGRYEQYF	TGTGCCAGTAGTATAGATCGTCAGGGGCGCTACGAGCAGTACTTC
TRBV12-3/TRBV12-4	-	TRBJ2-5	-	CASSLGQETQYF	TGTGCCAGCAGTTTGGGCCAAGAGACCCAGTACTTC
TRBV4-3	-	TRBJ2-2	-	CASSQIGSTGELFF	TGCGCCAGCAGCCAAATTGGTTCGACCGGGGAGCTGTTTTTT
TRBV24-1	-	TRBJ2-2	TRBD2	CATSDPAGGRTGELFF	TGTGCCACCAGTGATCCAGCGGGGGGGCGCACCGGGGAGCTGTTTTTT
TRBV30	-	TRBJ1-2	-	CACLANYGYTF	TGTGCCTGTCTAGCTAACTATGGCTACACCTTC
TRBV28	-	TRBJ1-5	-	CASSGFGGYQPQHF	TGTGCCAGCAGCGGCTTCGGGGGATATCAGCCCCAGCATTTT
TRBV28	-	TRBJ1-4	-	CASSLYRTTNEKLFF	TGTGCCAGCAGTCTATACAGAACAACTAATGAAAAACTGTTTTTT
TRBV27	-	TRBJ2-7	-	CASSLGHSYEQYF	TGTGCCAGCAGTTTGGGACATTCCTACGAGCAGTACTTC
TRBV19	-	TRBJ2-3	-	CASSSSPADTQYF	TGTGCCAGTAGCTCGTCTCCAGCGGATACGCAGTATTTT
TRBV10-3	-	TRBJ2-7	-	CAISEFEEYEQYF	TGTGCCATCAGTGAGTTTGAAGAATACGAGCAGTACTTC
TRBV3-1/TRBV3-2	-	TRBJ1-5	-	CASSQDSASGPQHF	TGTGCCAGCAGCCAAGATTCGGCGTCGGGGCCCCAGCATTTT
TRBV20-1	-	TRBJ2-1	-	CSASALARPWNEQFF	TGCAGTGCTAGTGCTCTAGCGAGGCCTTGGAATGAGCAGTTCTTC
TRBV4-3	-	TRBJ1-5	-	CASSQGRSSNQPQHF	TGCGCCAGCAGCCAAGGGCGCAGTAGCAATCAGCCCCAGCATTTT
TRBV19	-	TRBJ2-7	-	CASSLSGDSYEQYF	TGTGCCAGTAGCCTCTCGGGGGATTCCTACGAGCAGTACTTC
TRBV9	-	TRBJ2-2	TRBD1	CASTRQGSPGELFF	TGTGCCAGCACCCGACAGGGAAGTCCCGGGGAGCTGTTTTTT
TRBV12-3/TRBV12-4	few	TRBJ1-1	-	CASRGTGIAEAFF	TGTGCCAGCAGAGGCACAGGGATCGCTGAAGCTTTCTTT
TRBV10-2	-	TRBJ2-2	-	CASNGLSTGELFF	TGCGCCAGCAACGGACTGTCTACCGGGGAGCTGTTTTTT
TRBV29-1	few	TRBJ1-1	-	CSVDSTNTEAFF	TGCAGCGTTGACAGCACGAACACTGAAGCTTTCTTT
TRBV12-3/TRBV12-4	-	TRBJ2-7	-	CASSLGRRLQYF	TGTGCCAGCAGTTTAGGTCGCAGGTTGCAGTACTTC
TRBV6-6	-	TRBJ1-5	TRBD1	CASSYSNRGRRQPQHF	TGTGCCAGCAGTTACTCGAACAGGGGTAGACGTCAGCCCCAGCATTTT
TRBV7-2	-	TRBJ2-7	-	CASRRGGGIYEQYF	TGTGCCAGCAGAAGAGGGGGGGGTATATACGAGCAGTACTTC
TRBV4-1	-	TRBJ2-1	TRBD2	CASSPTSGGAGEQFF	TGCGCCAGCAGCCCGACTAGCGGGGGGGCCGGTGAGCAGTTCTTC
TRBV30	-	TRBJ2-2	-	CAWSVLKLGTGELFF	TGTGCCTGGAGTGTTCTAAAGCTTGGGACCGGGGAGCTGTTTTTT
TRBV4-3	-	TRBJ2-7	-	CASSQSRDTRTYEQYF	TGCGCCAGCAGCCAATCCCGGGACACACGGACCTACGAGCAGTACTTC
TRBV10-1	-	TRBJ2-5	-	CASSEGLQETQYF	TGCGCCAGCAGTGAGGGACTCCAAGAGACCCAGTACTTC
TRBV18	-	TRBJ1-1	TRBD1	CASSPEEGGRNTEAFF	TGTGCCAGCTCACCAGAGGAAGGGGGCAGGAACACTGAAGCTTTCTTT
TRBV27	-	TRBJ1-6	-	CASRGDVYNSPLHF	TGTGCCAGCAGGGGGGATGTATATAATTCACCCCTCCACTTT
TRBV25-1	-	TRBJ2-5	TRBD2	CASSERGGPQTQYF	TGTGCCAGCAGTGAACGGGGGGGGCCCCAGACCCAGTACTTC
TRBV24-1	few	TRBJ2-7	-	CATSGGGSEQYF	TGTGCCACCAGTGGAGGGGGGAGCGAGCAGTACTTC
TRBV7-9	-	TRBJ2-1	TRBD2	CASSLGLAGIFNEQFF	TGTGCCAGCAGCTTAGGGCTAGCGGGCATCTTCAATGAGCAGTTCTTC
TRBV28	-	TRBJ1-5	-	CASSPHGQPRGNQPQHF	TGTGCCAGCAGTCCACATGGACAGCCTCGGGGCAATCAGCCCCAGCATTTT
TRBV6-2/TRBV6-3	many	TRBJ1-5	-	CASSYSILGSYSNQPQHF	TGTGCCAGCAGTTACTCGATTTTAGGCAGCTATAGCAATCAGCCCCAGCATTTT
TRBV19	-	TRBJ2-5	TRBD1	CASSLGQGIVETQYF	TGTGCCAGTAGCCTTGGACAGGGTATCGTGGAGACCCAGTACTTC
TRBV5-1	-	TRBJ2-7	TRBD1	CASSPQGAIYEQYF	TGCGCCAGCAGTCCACAGGGGGCTATCTACGAGCAGTACTTC
TRBV6-5	-	TRBJ1-2	-	CASISRYGYTF	TGTGCCAGCATCTCCCGCTATGGCTACACCTTC
TRBV6-6	-	TRBJ2-3	-	CASSRQRADTQYF	TGTGCCAGCAGCCGACAGAGAGCAGATACGCAGTATTTT
TRBV12-5	-	TRBJ2-1	-	CASGLVWRDSYNEQFF	TGTGCTAGTGGTTTGGTGTGGAGGGACTCCTACAATGAGCAGTTCTTC
TRBV18	-	TRBJ2-1	-	CASSPPSEAPEQFF	TGTGCCAGCTCACCGCCTAGCGAGGCCCCTGAGCAGTTCTTC
TRBV15	-	TRBJ1-1	-	CATSLTKRGYTEAFF	TGTGCCACCAGCTTAACCAAACGGGGGTACACTGAAGCTTTCTTT
TRBV24-1	-	TRBJ2-3	TRBD1	CATKPTGGAADTQYF	TGTGCCACCAAACCTACAGGGGGCGCAGCAGATACGCAGTATTTT
TRBV6-5	-	TRBJ1-6	-	CASRLSGGNSPLHF	TGTGCCAGCCGACTATCAGGCGGTAATTCACCCCTCCACTTT
TRBV12-3/TRBV12-4	few	TRBJ1-2	-	CASIPHPQGGYTF	TGTGCCAGCATTCCCCACCCCCAGGGTGGCTACACCTTC
TRBV6-1	-	TRBJ1-4	TRBD1	CASSEGETGGEKLFF	TGTGCCAGCAGTGAAGGCGAGACAGGGGGCGAAAAACTGTTTTTT
TRBV9	-	TRBJ2-1	TRBD1	CASSGPADRGPYNEQFF	TGTGCCAGCAGCGGACCCGCCGACAGGGGGCCCTACAATGAGCAGTTCTTC
TRBV6-6	-	TRBJ1-2	-	CASIEQGSGYTF	TGTGCCAGCATTGAACAGGGCTCTGGCTACACCTTC
TRBV5-1	-	TRBJ2-7	TRBD1	CASQPRQGPYEQYF	TGCGCCAGCCAACCTAGACAGGGTCCCTACGAGCAGTACTTC
TRBV12-3/TRBV12-4	-	TRBJ1-2	-	CASTPDRSYGYTF	TGTGCCAGCACCCCGGACAGATCCTATGGCTACACCTTC